This record concerns one TCR beta chain sequence. The sample belongs to a study of blood T cell repertoires in COVID-19. Across the study: T cells, B-cell-depleted T cells, or PBMCs provided the cDNA or gDNA that served as material.

Per the original data handling: The assay estimated nucleated cells by amplifying reference gene primers. The assay was immunoSEQ multiplex PCR, and TCRdb's table has in-frame clones only and misses some. From that table come the V and J calls and clone size; the DNA was used to work out D and trimming. Among about 310,000 clones listed, approximately 89% were seen once. The sequence was obtained from a woman aged 45-65 years who had recovered from COVID-19. What was sequenced was peripheral blood.

Here the CDR3 reads CASSRGRAPKDGYTF. The CDR3 DNA is TGTGCCAGCAGCAGGGGGCGGGCCCCCAAGGATGGCTACACCTTC. J is TRBJ1-2 and V is TRBV28, with 8 nucleotides matching TRBD1. V lost 6 bases to trimming and J lost 6 bases; unmatched junction nucleotides: 12. Germline-derived CDR1 and CDR2 are MDHEN and SYDVKM. The CDR3 has 15 residues.